The source of this T cell receptor beta chain is a study of T cells in Graves' hyperthyroidism and ophthalmopathy. Study background: It was at initial diagnosis, before any treatment, that peripheral blood was collected. Study-wide points: Ophthalmopathy onset followed model prediction by a median about seven months.

RNA transcripts yielded amplified TCR beta CDR3 regions. The HTBI primer set was used in a first-round RT-PCR of the TCR CDR3. In TCRdb, the multiplex PCR reads were re-called with MiXCR into one record per CDR3 protein. The sample holds hundreds of thousands of distinct CDR3 sequences, just under 20% seen once. This clonotype was seen a handful of times. Its antigen is undetermined. The CDR3 covers 19 residues. The germline CDR1 and CDR2 sequences are SQVTM and ANQGSEA. The ends lost 0 bases at V and 0 bases at J; junction bases unmatched: 15. About 10 ml of fresh peripheral blood supplied the PBMCs. The chain combines TRBV29-1 with TRBJ1-2; TRBD1 aligns across 8 bases. The sequence derives from a man between 35 and 55 years old with Graves' ophthalmopathy. The sample comprised blood. CDR3 nucleotide sequence: TGCAGCGTTGAAGACTATCGTGGTTACAGGGGGGCAACTAACTATGGCTACACCTTC. Amino acids: CSVEDYRGYRGATNYGYTF.